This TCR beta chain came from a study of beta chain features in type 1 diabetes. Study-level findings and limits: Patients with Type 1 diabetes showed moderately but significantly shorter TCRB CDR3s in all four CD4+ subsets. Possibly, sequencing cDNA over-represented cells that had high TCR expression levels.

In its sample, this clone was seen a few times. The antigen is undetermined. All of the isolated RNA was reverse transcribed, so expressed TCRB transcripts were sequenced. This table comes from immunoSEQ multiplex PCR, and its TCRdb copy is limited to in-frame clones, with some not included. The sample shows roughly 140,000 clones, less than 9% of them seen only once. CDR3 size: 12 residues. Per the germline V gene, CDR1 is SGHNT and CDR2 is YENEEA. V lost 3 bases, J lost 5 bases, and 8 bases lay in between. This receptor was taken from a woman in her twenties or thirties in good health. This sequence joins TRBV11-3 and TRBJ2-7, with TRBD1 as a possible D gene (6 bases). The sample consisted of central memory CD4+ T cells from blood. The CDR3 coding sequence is TGTGCCAGCAGCTTCCAGGGGAACGAGCAGTACTTC. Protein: CASSFQGNEQYF.